These 8 T cell receptor beta chains share one sample of origin, sequenced in a study of CD8 T cells in Susac syndrome. RNA was extracted with the RNeasy kit, and a quantity of about 0.5 to 1 ug was reverse transcribed using random hexamers. TCRdb passed the immunoSEQ multiplex PCR reads through MiXCR, listing each CDR3 protein once. This table holds about 120,000 distinct CDR3 sequences, 90% to 95% found once. The sample consisted of CD4+ T cells from PBMCs. The receptors originated from a human donor in good health.

This chain connects TRBV5-1 to TRBJ2-7, with unresolved D. The CDR3 spans 14 residues. Between the trimmed V and J ends, which lost 0 bases and 2 bases, there was a span of 9 bases. The germline CDR1 and CDR2 sequences are SGHRS and YFSETQ. CDR3 amino acids: CASSLAAQTYEQYF. CDR3 DNA sequence: TGCGCCAGCAGCTTGGCCGCACAGACCTACGAGCAGTACTTC.

This clonotype was detected once. The rearrangement links TRBV20-1 to TRBJ1-5, with 11 bases that match TRBD1. This CDR3 is built from 15 residues. The V and J ends lost 3 bases and 5 bases, in that order; junction bases with no gene match: 6. The germline CDR1 and CDR2 sequences are DFQATT and SNEGSKA (reference sequence). CDR3 region: CSARTDRGLYQPQHF. The CDR3, as DNA: TGCAGTGCTAGGACGGACAGGGGGCTTTATCAGCCCCAGCATTTT.

CDR3 in DNA: TGTGCCAGCAGTCGACAGGAGACGACCACAGATACGCAGTATTTT. Its translation: CASSRQETTTDTQYF. V is TRBV28 and J is TRBJ2-3, with D possibly being TRBD1 (6 bases). Trimming shortened V by 5 bases and J by 2 bases, and 14 bases separated the two germline ends. The CDR3 runs 15 residues. The germline V gene has CDR1 MDHEN and CDR2 SYDVKM. Combining the CDR3 with reference TRBV28 and TRBJ2-3 gives the whole variable domain DVKVTQSSRYLVKRTGEKVFLECVQDMDHENMFWYRQDPGLGLRLIYFSYDVKMKEKGDIPEGYSVSREKKERFSLILESASTNQTSMYLCASSRQETTTDTQYFGPGTRLTVL.

The table lists this clonotype with a few counts. The chain recombines TRBV6-1 with TRBJ2-7; 9 bases agree with TRBD1. The CDR3 is made up of 15 amino acids. Germline lookup yields CDR1 MNHNS and CDR2 SASEGT. Trimming took 5 bases from V and 6 from J; bases not matched to a gene: 11. CDR3 loop: CASSRTGTGRVEQYF. The CDR3 bases are TGTGCCAGCAGTCGAACCGGGACAGGGAGAGTCGAGCAGTACTTC.

This clonotype was picked up one time. The V call is TRBV6-2 or TRBV6-3, the J call TRBJ2-1; the D gene could be TRBD1 or TRBD2 (5 bases each). Germline V gene sequence: CDR1 MNHEY, CDR2 SVGEGT. The CDR3 is 16 residues long. Trimming stripped 0 bases from V and 8 bases from J, with 17 bases between. The CDR3 spells CASSYSKGLGVDEQFF. CDR3 bases: TGTGCCAGCAGTTACTCGAAGGGGTTGGGGGTCGATGAGCAGTTCTTC.

The genes are TRBV12-3 or TRBV12-4 and TRBJ1-5; the D is unclear. CDR3 length equals 14 residues. Trimming took 6 bases from V and 5 from J, leaving 14 bases between them. This chain's CDR3 is CASSPDRNDQPQHF. The CDR3, as DNA: TGTGCCAGCAGCCCGGACCGAAACGATCAGCCCCAGCATTTT.

The chain joins TRBV12-3 or TRBV12-4 to TRBJ2-2, with D possibly TRBD2 on 6 matching bases. The CDR3 has 15 amino acids. The ends were cut back, 5 bases at V and 6 bases at J, with 16 bases in the middle. CDR3 in DNA: TGTGCCAGCAGTGGGACTGGAGCTTTTTCCGGGGAGCTGTTTTTT. This gives the protein CASSGTGAFSGELFF.

J is TRBJ2-5 and V is TRBV5-1; 7 nucleotides align to TRBD1. CDR1 is SGHRS and CDR2 is YFSETQ in the germline V gene. The CDR3 is made up of 14 amino acids. V shed 5 bases and J 5 bases; nucleotides not matched to a gene: 9. The CDR3 loop reads CASRGETGRETQYF. The DNA for the CDR3 is TGCGCCAGCAGGGGAGAGACAGGGCGGGAGACCCAGTACTTC.